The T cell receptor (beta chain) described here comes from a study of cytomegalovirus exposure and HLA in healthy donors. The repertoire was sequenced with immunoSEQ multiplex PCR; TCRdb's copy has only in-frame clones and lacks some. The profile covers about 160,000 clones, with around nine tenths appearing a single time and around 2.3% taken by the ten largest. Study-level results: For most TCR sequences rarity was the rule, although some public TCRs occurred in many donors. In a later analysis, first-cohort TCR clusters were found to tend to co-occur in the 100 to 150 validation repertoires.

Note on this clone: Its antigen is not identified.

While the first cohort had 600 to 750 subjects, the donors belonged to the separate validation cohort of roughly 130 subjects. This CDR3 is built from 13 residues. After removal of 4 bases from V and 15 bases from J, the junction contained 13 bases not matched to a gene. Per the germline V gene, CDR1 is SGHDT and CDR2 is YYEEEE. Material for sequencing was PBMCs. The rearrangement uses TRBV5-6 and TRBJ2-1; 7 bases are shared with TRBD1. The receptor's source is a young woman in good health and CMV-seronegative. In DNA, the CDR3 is TGTGCCAGCAGCATGGGACAGTTTAGCTTCGGGTTCTTC. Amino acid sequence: CASSMGQFSFGFF.